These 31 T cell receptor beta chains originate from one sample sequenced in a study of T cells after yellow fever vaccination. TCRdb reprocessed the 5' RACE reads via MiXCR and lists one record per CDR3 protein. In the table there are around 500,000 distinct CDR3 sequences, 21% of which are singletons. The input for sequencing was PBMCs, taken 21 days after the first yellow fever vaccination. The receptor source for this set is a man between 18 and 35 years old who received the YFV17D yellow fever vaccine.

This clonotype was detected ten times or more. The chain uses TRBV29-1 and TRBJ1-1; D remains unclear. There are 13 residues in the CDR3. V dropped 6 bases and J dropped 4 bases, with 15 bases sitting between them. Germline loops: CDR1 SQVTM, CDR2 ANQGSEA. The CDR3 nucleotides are TGCAGCGTCAACCCTTACAGAAGCACTGAAGCTTTCTTT. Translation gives CSVNPYRSTEAFF.

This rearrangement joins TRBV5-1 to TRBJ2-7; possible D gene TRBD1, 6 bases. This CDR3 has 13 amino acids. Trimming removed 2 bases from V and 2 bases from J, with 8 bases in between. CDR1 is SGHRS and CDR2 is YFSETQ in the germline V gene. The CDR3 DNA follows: TGCGCCAGCAGCTTCGACAGGACCTACGAGCAGTACTTC. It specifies CASSFDRTYEQYF. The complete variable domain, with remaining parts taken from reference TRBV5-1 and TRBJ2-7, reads KAGVTQTPRYLIKTRGQQVTLSCSPISGHRSVSWYQQTPGQGLQFLFEYFSETQRNKGNFPGRFSGRQFSNSRSEMNVSTLELGDSALYLCASSFDRTYEQYFGPGTRLTVT.

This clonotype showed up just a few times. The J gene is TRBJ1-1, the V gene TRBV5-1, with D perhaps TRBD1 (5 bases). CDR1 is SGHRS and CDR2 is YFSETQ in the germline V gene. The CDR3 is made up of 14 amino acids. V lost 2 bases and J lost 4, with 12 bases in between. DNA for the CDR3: TGCGCCAGCAGCTTAAGGGACTTCCGCACTGAAGCTTTCTTT. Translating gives CASSLRDFRTEAFF.

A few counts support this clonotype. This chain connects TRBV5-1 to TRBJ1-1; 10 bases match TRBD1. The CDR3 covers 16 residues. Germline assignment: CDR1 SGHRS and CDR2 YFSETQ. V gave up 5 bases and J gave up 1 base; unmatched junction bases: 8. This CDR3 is CASRGGTGAQNTEAFF. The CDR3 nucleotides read TGCGCCAGCAGGGGGGGGACAGGGGCCCAGAACACTGAAGCTTTCTTT.

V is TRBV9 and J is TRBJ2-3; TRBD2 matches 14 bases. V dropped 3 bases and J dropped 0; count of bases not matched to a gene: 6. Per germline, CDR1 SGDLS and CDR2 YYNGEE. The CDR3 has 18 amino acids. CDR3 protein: CASSDYGTSGGSTDTQYF. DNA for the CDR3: TGTGCCAGCAGCGACTACGGGACTAGCGGGGGCAGCACAGATACGCAGTATTTT.

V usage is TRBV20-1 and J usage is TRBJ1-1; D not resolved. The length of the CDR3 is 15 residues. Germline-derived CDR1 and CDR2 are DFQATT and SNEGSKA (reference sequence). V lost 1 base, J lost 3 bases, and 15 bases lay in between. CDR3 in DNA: TGCAGTGCTAGAGTGGCGGGCGGTCGGGACACTGAAGCTTTCTTT. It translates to CSARVAGGRDTEAFF.

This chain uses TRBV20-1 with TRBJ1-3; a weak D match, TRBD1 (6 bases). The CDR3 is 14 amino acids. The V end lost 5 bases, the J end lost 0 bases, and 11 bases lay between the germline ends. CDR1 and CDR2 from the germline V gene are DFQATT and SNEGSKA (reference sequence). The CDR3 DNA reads TGCAGTGCTGGGAGGGGGGGCTCTGGAAACACCATATATTTT. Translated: CSAGRGGSGNTIYF.

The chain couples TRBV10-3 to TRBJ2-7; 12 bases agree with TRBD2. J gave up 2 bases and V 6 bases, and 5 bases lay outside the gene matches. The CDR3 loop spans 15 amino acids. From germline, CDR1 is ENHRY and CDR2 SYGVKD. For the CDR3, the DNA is TGTGCCATCAGGGTGACTAGCGGGGGACCCTACGAGCAGTACTTC. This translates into CAIRVTSGGPYEQYF.

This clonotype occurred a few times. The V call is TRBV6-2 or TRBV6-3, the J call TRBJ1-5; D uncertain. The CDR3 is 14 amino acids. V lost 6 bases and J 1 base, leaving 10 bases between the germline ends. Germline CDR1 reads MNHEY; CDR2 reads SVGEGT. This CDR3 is CASSHDGSNQPQHF. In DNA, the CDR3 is TGTGCCAGCAGCCACGACGGAAGCAATCAGCCCCAGCATTTT.

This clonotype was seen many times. The CDR3 here is CASSRTQVNTEAFF. CDR3 bases: TGTGCCAGCAGTCGGACACAGGTAAACACTGAAGCTTTCTTT. The rearrangement uses TRBV6-5 and TRBJ1-1; possibly TRBD1 for D (5 bases). Looked up from germline, CDR1 is MNHEY and CDR2 is SVGAGI. The CDR3 loop spans 14 amino acids. V was shortened by 5 bases and J by 2 bases, with 12 bases between the two germline ends.

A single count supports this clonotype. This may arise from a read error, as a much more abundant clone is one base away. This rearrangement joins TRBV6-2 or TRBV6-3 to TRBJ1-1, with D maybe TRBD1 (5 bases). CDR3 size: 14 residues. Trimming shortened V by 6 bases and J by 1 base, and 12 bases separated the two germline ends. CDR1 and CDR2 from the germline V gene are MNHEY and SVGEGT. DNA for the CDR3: TGTGCCAGCAGCTGGGGACGGAGGAACACTGAAGCTTTCTTT. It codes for CASSWGRRNTEAFF.

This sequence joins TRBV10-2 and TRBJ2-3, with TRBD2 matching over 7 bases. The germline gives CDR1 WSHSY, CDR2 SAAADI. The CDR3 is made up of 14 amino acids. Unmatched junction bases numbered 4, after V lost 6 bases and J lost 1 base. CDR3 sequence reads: CASRAGVGTDTQYF. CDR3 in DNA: TGCGCCAGCAGGGCGGGGGTCGGCACAGATACGCAGTATTTT.

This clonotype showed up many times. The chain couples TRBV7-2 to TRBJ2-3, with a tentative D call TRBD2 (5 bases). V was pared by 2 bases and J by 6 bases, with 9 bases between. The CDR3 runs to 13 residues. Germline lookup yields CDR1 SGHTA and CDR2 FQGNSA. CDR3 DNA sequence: TGTGCCAGCAGCTTAAAGGGAGCGGATACGCAGTATTTT. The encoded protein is CASSLKGADTQYF.

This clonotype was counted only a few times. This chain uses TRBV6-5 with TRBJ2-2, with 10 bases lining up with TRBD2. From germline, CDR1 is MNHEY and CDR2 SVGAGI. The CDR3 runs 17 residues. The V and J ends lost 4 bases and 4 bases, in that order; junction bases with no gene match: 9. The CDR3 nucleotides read TGTGCCAGCAGTTCCGCTAGCGGGGGTGTGGGCACCGGGGAGCTGTTTTTT. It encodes CASSSASGGVGTGELFF.

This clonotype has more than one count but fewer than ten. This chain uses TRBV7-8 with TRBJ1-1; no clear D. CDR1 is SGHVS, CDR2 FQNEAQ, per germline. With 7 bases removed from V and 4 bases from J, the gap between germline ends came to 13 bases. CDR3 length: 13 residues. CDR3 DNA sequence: TGTGCCAGCAACTTTTTACGGGGCACTGAAGCTTTCTTT. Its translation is CASNFLRGTEAFF.

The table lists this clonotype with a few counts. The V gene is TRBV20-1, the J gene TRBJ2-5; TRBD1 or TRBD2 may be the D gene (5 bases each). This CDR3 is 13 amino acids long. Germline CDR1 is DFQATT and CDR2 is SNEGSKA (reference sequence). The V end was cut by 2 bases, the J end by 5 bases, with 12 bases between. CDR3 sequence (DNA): TGCAGTGCTAGACACCAGGGCGGGGAGACCCAGTACTTC. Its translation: CSARHQGGETQYF.

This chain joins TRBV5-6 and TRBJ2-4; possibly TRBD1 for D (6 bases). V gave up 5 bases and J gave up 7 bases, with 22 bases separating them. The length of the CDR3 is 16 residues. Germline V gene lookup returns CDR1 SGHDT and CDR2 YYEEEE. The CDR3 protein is CASSQGIVEKRNIQYF. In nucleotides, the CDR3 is TGTGCCAGCAGTCAGGGGATAGTAGAGAAGCGGAACATTCAGTACTTC.

The CDR3: CASRNTGTPGGEQFF. In nucleotides, the CDR3 is TGTGCCAGCAGAAATACCGGGACTCCGGGCGGTGAGCAGTTCTTC. The chain employs TRBV7-2 and TRBJ2-1; the D gene is possibly TRBD2 (6 bases). Germline CDR1 is SGHTA and CDR2 is FQGNSA. This CDR3 has 15 residues. The ends were cut back, 6 bases at V and 9 bases at J, with 21 bases in the middle.

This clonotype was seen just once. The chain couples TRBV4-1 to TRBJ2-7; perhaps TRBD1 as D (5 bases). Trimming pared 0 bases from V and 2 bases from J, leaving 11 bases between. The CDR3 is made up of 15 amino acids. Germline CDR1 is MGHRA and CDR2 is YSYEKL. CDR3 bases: TGCGCCAGCAGCCAAGAACCAGGGAAAACCTACGAGCAGTACTTC. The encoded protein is CASSQEPGKTYEQYF.

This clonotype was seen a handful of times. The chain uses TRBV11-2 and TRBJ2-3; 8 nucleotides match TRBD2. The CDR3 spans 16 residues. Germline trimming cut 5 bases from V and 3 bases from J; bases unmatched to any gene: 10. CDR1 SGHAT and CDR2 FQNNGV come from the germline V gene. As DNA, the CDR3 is TGTGCCAGCAGCCCCCACGGGGGGGGGCCGACAGATACGCAGTATTTT. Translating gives CASSPHGGGPTDTQYF. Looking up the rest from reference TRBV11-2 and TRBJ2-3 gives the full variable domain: EAGVAQSPRYKIIEKRQSVAFWCNPISGHATLYWYQQILGQGPKLLIQFQNNGVVDDSQLPKDRFSAERLKGVDSTLKIQPAKLEDSAVYLCASSPHGGGPTDTQYFGPGTRLTVL.

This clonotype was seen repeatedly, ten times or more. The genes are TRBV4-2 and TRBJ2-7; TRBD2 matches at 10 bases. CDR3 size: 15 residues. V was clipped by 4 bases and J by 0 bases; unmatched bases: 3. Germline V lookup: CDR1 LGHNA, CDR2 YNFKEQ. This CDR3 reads CASSPERGGSYEQYF. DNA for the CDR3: TGTGCCAGCAGCCCCGAGCGGGGGGGCTCCTACGAGCAGTACTTC.

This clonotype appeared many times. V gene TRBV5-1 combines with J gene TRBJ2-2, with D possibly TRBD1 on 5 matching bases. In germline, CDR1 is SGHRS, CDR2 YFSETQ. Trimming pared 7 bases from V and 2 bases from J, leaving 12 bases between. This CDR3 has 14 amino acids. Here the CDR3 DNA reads TGCGCCAGCCAGCCAGGGCCAAACACCGGGGAGCTGTTTTTT. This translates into CASQPGPNTGELFF.

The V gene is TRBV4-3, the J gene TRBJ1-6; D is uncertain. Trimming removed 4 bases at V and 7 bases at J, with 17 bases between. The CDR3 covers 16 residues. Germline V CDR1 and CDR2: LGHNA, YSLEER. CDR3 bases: TGCGCCAGCAGCCTCTTGGGGTTAGATGGGAATTCACCCCTCCACTTT. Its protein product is CASSLLGLDGNSPLHF.

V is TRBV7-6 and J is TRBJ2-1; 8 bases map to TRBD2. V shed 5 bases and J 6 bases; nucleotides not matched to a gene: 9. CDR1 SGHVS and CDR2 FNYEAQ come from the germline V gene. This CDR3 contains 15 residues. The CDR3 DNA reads TGTGCCAGCAGCCCCTGGACGGGGGGGAGCAATGAGCAGTTCTTC. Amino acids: CASSPWTGGSNEQFF.

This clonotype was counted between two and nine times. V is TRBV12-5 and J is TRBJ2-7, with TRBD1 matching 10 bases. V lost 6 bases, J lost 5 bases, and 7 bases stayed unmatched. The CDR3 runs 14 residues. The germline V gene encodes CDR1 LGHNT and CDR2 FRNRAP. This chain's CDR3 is CASGPGTGVDEQYF. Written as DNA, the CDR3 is TGTGCTAGTGGCCCTGGGACAGGGGTTGACGAGCAGTACTTC.

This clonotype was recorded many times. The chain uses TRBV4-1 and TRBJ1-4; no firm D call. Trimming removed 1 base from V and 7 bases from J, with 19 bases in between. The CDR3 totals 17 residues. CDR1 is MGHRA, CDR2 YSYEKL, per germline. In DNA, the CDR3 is TGCGCCAGCAGCCAAGGGGCCATCTCCCAAACCCGTGAAAAACTGTTTTTT. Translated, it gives CASSQGAISQTREKLFF.

The CDR3 DNA reads TGTGCCAACGATGGGGACAGGGACACCGGGGAGCTGTTTTTT. Its protein is CANDGDRDTGELFF. The chain combines TRBV7-9 with TRBJ2-2, with TRBD1 matching over 9 bases. This CDR3 is 14 amino acids long. V lost 10 bases and J lost 3; bases outside the gene matches: 6. Per the germline V gene, CDR1 is SEHNR and CDR2 is FQNEAQ (reference sequence).

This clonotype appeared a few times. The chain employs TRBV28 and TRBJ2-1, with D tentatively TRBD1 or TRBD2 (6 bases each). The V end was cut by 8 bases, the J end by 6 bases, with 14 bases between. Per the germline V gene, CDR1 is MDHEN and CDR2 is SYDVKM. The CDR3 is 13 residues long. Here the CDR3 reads CASLGGPRNEQFF. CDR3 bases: TGTGCCAGCCTAGGGGGGCCCCGCAATGAGCAGTTCTTC.

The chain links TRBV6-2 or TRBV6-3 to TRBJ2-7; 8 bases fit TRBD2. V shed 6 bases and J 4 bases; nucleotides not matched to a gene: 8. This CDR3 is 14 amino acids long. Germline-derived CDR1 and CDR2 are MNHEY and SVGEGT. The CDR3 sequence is CASRTGGAKYEQYF. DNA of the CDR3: TGTGCCAGCAGAACCGGGGGGGCTAAATACGAGCAGTACTTC.

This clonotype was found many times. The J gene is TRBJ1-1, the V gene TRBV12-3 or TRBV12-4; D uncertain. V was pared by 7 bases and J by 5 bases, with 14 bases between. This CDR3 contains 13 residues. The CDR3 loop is CASTNFGVTEAFF. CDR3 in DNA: TGTGCCAGCACAAATTTCGGGGTGACTGAAGCTTTCTTT.

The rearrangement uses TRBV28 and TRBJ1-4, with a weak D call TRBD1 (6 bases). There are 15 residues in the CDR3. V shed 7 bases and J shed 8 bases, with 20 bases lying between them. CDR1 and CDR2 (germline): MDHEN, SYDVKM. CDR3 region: CASTSGGASWEKLFF. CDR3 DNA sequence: TGTGCCAGCACCTCTGGGGGGGCGAGTTGGGAAAAACTGTTTTTT.